A selection of T cell receptor beta chains follows, all from one sample in a study of shared clonotypes between healthy human individuals. Some clones are missing from TCRdb's copy, which holds only in-frame ones; the method was immunoSEQ multiplex PCR. The sample has more than 1 million clones, 78% seen once. Source material: memory CD4+ T cells from PBMCs. Every receptor here comes from a man between 18 and 35 years old in good health. Some clones in this sample may be carry-over from other donors' samples. The CDR3 runs from the conserved cysteine through the conserved F or W. D genes are given only for firm matches. Some rows mark clone size as missing; the rest say once, few, many or name a class of expanded clone.

CDR3 | DNA | J | size | D | V
CASSIQGLEQPQHF | TGTGCCAGCAGTATACAGGGGTTAGAACAGCCCCAGCATTTT | TRBJ1-5 | . | TRBD1 | TRBV28
CASGRRLDDEQYF | TGTGCCAGCGGGCGGCGGTTGGACGACGAGCAGTACTTC | TRBJ2-7 | . | . | TRBV28
CASSFGAGLGYGYTF | TGTGCCAGCAGCTTTGGGGCAGGGCTCGGCTATGGCTACACCTTC | TRBJ1-2 | . | . | TRBV7-2
CASTSRRTSYGGELFF | TGTGCCAGCACCTCCCGACGGACTAGCTACGGCGGGGAGCTGTTTTTT | TRBJ2-2 | . | TRBD2 | TRBV28
CASNVGGGNQPQHF | TGTGCCAGCAACGTAGGGGGTGGCAATCAGCCCCAGCATTTT | TRBJ1-5 | . | . | TRBV7-9
CASRTGNQETQYF | TGTGCCAGTAGGACTGGTAACCAAGAGACCCAGTACTTC | TRBJ2-5 | . | . | TRBV19
CASSQELETSGEQYF | TGTGCCAGCAGCCAAGAATTGGAGACTAGCGGCGAGCAGTACTTC | TRBJ2-7 | . | TRBD2 | TRBV4-2
CASKAGYEQYF | TGTGCCAGCAAGGCGGGCTACGAGCAGTACTTC | TRBJ2-7 | . | . | TRBV2
CASSFPGTELTKSGYTF | TGTGCCAGCAGTTTTCCCGGGACAGAATTAACCAAGTCGGGCTACACCTTC | TRBJ1-2 | . | TRBD1 | TRBV28
CASRLGAGETQYF | TGTGCCAGCAGGTTAGGGGCGGGAGAGACCCAGTACTTC | TRBJ2-5 | . | . | TRBV25-1
CASSQEANTIYF | TGTGCCAGCAGCCAAGAGGCCAACACCATATATTTT | TRBJ1-3 | . | . | TRBV4-2
CAIGQGYEQYF | TGTGCCATCGGACAGGGTTACGAGCAGTACTTC | TRBJ2-7 | . | TRBD1 | TRBV10-3
CASSLGTGQYTQYF | TGCGCCAGCAGCTTGGGGACAGGGCAATATACGCAGTATTTT | TRBJ2-3 | . | TRBD1 | TRBV5-1
CASSYGDNQPQHF | TGTGCCAGCTCCTATGGGGACAATCAGCCCCAGCATTTT | TRBJ1-5 | . | . | TRBV7-9
CASSPSGGWGTEAFF | TGCGCCAGCAGCCCGTCGGGAGGGTGGGGGACTGAAGCTTTCTTT | TRBJ1-1 | . | . | TRBV5-1
CASSLAGPVDEKLFF | TGTGCCAGCAGCTTAGCGGGACCAGTCGATGAAAAACTGTTTTTT | TRBJ1-4 | . | . | TRBV7-9
CASSPSSDQNYGYTF | TGTGCCAGCAGCCCTAGCTCGGACCAGAACTATGGCTACACCTTC | TRBJ1-2 | . | . | TRBV9
CASSLVGQGPRSNEQFF | TGTGCCAGCAGCTTGGTTGGGCAGGGCCCGCGGAGTAATGAGCAGTTCTTC | TRBJ2-1 | . | . | TRBV5-6
CATSSLTWRFNEQFF | TGTGCCACCAGCAGCTTAACGTGGAGGTTCAATGAGCAGTTCTTC | TRBJ2-1 | once | . | TRBV15
CASSQLTGANTGELFF | TGCGCCAGCAGCCAATTGACTGGCGCGAACACCGGGGAGCTGTTTTTT | TRBJ2-2 | . | . | TRBV4-3
CASSQGSAGTGVPYEQYF | TGTGCCAGCAGCCAAGGTTCGGCCGGGACAGGGGTTCCCTACGAGCAGTACTTC | TRBJ2-7 | once | TRBD1 | TRBV4-2
CSVKGSYNEQFF | TGCAGCGTGAAGGGGTCCTACAATGAGCAGTTCTTC | TRBJ2-1 | . | . | TRBV29-1
CASTLDRGYGYTF | TGTGCCAGCACCCTCGACAGGGGATATGGCTACACCTTC | TRBJ1-2 | . | TRBD1 | TRBV7-2
CSVVTAGHPTDTQYF | TGCAGCGTTGTGACAGCGGGCCACCCCACAGATACGCAGTATTTT | TRBJ2-3 | . | . | TRBV29-1
CASSLGLAGINEQYF | TGCGCCAGCAGCCTTGGACTAGCGGGAATCAACGAGCAGTACTTC | TRBJ2-7 | . | TRBD2 | TRBV4-3
CASSPPPGEKLFF | TGTGCCAGCAGCCCCCCGCCTGGAGAAAAACTGTTTTTT | TRBJ1-4 | . | . | TRBV6-6
CSGGTSGSGIEQFF | TGCAGCGGTGGGACTAGCGGGAGTGGTATTGAGCAGTTCTTC | TRBJ2-1 | . | TRBD2 | TRBV29-1
CASSLDPGPADTQYF | TGCGCCAGCAGCTTGGATCCGGGGCCGGCAGATACGCAGTATTTT | TRBJ2-3 | . | . | TRBV5-1
CATSRPGRRAEQYF | TGTGCCACCAGCAGGCCCGGGAGGAGGGCCGAGCAGTACTTC | TRBJ2-7 | . | TRBD2 | TRBV15
CASSPRGSNYGYTF | TGTGCCAGCAGCCCCAGGGGATCTAACTATGGCTACACCTTC | TRBJ1-2 | . | . | TRBV9
CASSYSGRGSTDTQYF | TGTGCCAGCAGTTACTCCGGTCGCGGGAGCACAGATACGCAGTATTTT | TRBJ2-3 | . | . | TRBV6-5
CSVGSSSSGAYNEQFF | TGCAGCGTTGGATCGTCGTCTAGCGGGGCCTACAATGAGCAGTTCTTC | TRBJ2-1 | once | TRBD2 | TRBV29-1
CASSPQGARDTEAFF | TGTGCCAGCAGCCCACAGGGGGCGCGGGACACTGAAGCTTTCTTT | TRBJ1-1 | . | TRBD1 | TRBV16
CASSSPGQLNTEAFF | TGTGCCAGCAGTAGCCCGGGGCAGCTGAACACTGAAGCTTTCTTT | TRBJ1-1 | . | . | TRBV6-6
CASSIDGGTDTQYF | TGTGCCAGCAGCATAGACGGTGGCACAGATACGCAGTATTTT | TRBJ2-3 | . | . | TRBV5-4
CASSMLGTAPTSYGYTF | TGTGCCAGTAGTATGTTGGGGACAGCTCCCACTTCCTATGGCTACACCTTC | TRBJ1-2 | . | TRBD1 | TRBV19
CASSVGTSGRGTDTQYF | TGCGCCAGCAGCGTTGGGACTAGCGGGAGGGGCACAGATACGCAGTATTTT | TRBJ2-3 | . | TRBD2 | TRBV5-1
CASSLEGRVLNEKLFF | TGCGCCAGCAGCTTGGAAGGACGGGTGCTTAATGAAAAACTGTTTTTT | TRBJ1-4 | . | . | TRBV5-1
CASIGQANQPQHF | TGTGCCAGCATCGGACAGGCTAATCAGCCCCAGCATTTT | TRBJ1-5 | . | TRBD1 | TRBV2
CASSYPLRRAGRDNEQFF | TGTGCCAGCAGTTACCCTCTGCGTAGGGCTGGTAGGGACAATGAGCAGTTCTTC | TRBJ2-1 | . | . | TRBV28
CASRYNRPGSNQPQHF | TGTGCCAGCAGATATAATAGGCCGGGTAGCAATCAGCCCCAGCATTTT | TRBJ1-5 | many | . | TRBV7-6
CAGKGDNRDGTF | TGTGCCGGCAAGGGGGATAACAGGGATGGCACCTTC | TRBJ1-2 | . | . | TRBV7-9
CATRTSGRYEQYF | TGTGCCACTCGGACTAGCGGGCGTTACGAGCAGTACTTC | TRBJ2-7 | . | TRBD2 | TRBV6-5
CASSFGSRNTIYF | TGTGCCAGCAGTTTCGGCAGTAGAAACACCATATATTTT | TRBJ1-3 | . | . | TRBV28
CASSLAAFAAANTGELFF | TGCGCCAGCAGCTTGGCCGCTTTTGCGGCCGCGAACACCGGGGAGCTGTTTTTT | TRBJ2-2 | . | . | TRBV5-1
CAIAGTEIEKLFF | TGTGCCATCGCCGGGACAGAGATTGAAAAACTGTTTTTT | TRBJ1-4 | . | TRBD1 | TRBV6-1
CASSSRQGLTEAFF | TGTGCCAGCAGCAGCAGACAGGGGCTCACTGAAGCTTTCTTT | TRBJ1-1 | . | TRBD1 | TRBV5-4
CASSSGTGNGNTIYF | TGCGCCAGCAGCTCCGGGACAGGGAATGGAAACACCATATATTTT | TRBJ1-3 | . | TRBD1 | TRBV5-1